The sequence of this TCR beta chain was determined in a study of Graves' ophthalmopathy and Graves' hyperthyroidism. Study information: Peripheral blood collection took place at initial diagnosis, before any treatment.

The study amplified TCR beta CDR3 regions using RNA transcripts. In the first round, RT-PCR was carried out with HTBI primers, and a multiplex PCR formed the second round. TCRdb re-analysed the multiplex PCR reads in MiXCR, keeping a single row per CDR3 protein. This sample yields some 350,000 distinct CDR3 sequences, of which about 18% are seen a single time; roughly 2.4% belongs to the top ten. CDR1 SGHTA and CDR2 FQGNSA come from the germline V gene. CDR3 length equals 15 residues. The junction had 13 bases not matched to a gene; V was cut back by 5 bases and J by 10 bases. This clonotype occurred many times. Ophthalmopathy absent within 18 months of follow-up marked hyperthyroidism as stable. Out of around 10 ml of fresh peripheral blood, PBMCs were obtained.

This sequence joins TRBV7-2 and TRBJ2-7; the match to TRBD1 covers 11 bases. This clonotype was sampled from an adult woman with stable Graves' hyperthyroidism. Sequencing input: peripheral blood. CDR3 bases: TGTGCCAGCAGCCCCCCAGGGGGACAGGGGGTGGACCAGTACTTC. Translated: CASSPPGGQGVDQYF.